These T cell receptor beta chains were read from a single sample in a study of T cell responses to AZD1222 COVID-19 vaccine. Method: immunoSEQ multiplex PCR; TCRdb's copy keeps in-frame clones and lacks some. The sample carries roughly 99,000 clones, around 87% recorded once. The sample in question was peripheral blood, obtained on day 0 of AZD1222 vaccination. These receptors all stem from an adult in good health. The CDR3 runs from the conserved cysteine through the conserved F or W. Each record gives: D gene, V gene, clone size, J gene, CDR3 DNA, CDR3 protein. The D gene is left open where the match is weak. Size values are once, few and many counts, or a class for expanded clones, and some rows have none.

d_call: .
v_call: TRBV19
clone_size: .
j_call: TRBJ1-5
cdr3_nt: TGTGCCAGTAGTCCGCGGTATAGCAATCAGCCCCAGCATTTT
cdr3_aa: CASSPRYSNQPQHF

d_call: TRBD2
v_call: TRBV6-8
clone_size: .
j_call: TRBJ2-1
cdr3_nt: TGTGCCAGCAGGGACGGGAGGGCCCAAAATGAGCAGTTCTTC
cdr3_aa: CASRDGRAQNEQFF

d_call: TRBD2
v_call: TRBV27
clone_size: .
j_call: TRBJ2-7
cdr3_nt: TGTGCCAGCAGTTTATTCGGCCTAGCGGAGCTCTACGAGCAGTACTTC
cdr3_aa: CASSLFGLAELYEQYF

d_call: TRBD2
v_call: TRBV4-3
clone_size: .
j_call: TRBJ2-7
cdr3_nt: TGCGCCAGCAGCCTCGGACTAGAGGTCTACAACGAGCAGTACTTC
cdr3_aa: CASSLGLEVYNEQYF

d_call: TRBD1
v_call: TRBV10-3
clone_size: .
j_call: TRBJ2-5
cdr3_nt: TGTGCCATCAGTGTAGGGGACAGACATCAAGAGACCCAGTACTTC
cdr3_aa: CAISVGDRHQETQYF

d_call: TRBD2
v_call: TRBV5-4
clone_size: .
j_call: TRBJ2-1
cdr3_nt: TGTGCCAGCAGCTTTATCCGAGGACTAGCGGGAGTGATGTACAATGAGCAGTTCTTC
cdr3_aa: CASSFIRGLAGVMYNEQFF

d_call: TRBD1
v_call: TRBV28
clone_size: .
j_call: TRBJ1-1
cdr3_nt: TGTGCCAGCCGCCATTGGACAGGGTTAATCCTATCGAACACTGAAGCTTTCTTT
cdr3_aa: CASRHWTGLILSNTEAFF

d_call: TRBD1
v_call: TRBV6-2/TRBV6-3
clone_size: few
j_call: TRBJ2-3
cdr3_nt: TGTGCCAGCAGTTGGGGGACAGATACAGATACGCAGTATTTT
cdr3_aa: CASSWGTDTDTQYF

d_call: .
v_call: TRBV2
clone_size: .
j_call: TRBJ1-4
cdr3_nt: TGTGCCAGCAAAGGGACGGAGGGAGGAAAACTGTTTTTT
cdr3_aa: CASKGTEGGKLFF

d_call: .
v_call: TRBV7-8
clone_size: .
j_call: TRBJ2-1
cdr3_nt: TGTGCCAGCACCCGCCGGACAAACAATGAGCAGTTCTTC
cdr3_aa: CASTRRTNNEQFF

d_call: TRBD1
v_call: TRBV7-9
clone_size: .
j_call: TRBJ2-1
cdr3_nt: TGTGCCAGCAGTTATTACAGGGGGCAGGGTAATGAGCAGTTCTTC
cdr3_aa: CASSYYRGQGNEQFF

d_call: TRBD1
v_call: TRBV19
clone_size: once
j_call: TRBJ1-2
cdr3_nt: TGTGCCAGTAGCCTCTCGGACAGGGCTAACTATGGCTACACCTTC
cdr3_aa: CASSLSDRANYGYTF

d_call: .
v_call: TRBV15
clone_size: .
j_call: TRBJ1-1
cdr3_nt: TGTGCCACCAGCAGGGACAGTCACACTGAAGCTTTCTTT
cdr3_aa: CATSRDSHTEAFF

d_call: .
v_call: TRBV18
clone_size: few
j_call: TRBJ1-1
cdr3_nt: TGTGCCAGCTCACCAGGATCGGGGCCTGAAGCTTTCTTT
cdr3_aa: CASSPGSGPEAFF

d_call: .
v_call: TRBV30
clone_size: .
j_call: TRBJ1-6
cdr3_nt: TGTGCCTGGAGCGTTCGGCAGTTTAATTCACCCCTCCACTTT
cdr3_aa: CAWSVRQFNSPLHF

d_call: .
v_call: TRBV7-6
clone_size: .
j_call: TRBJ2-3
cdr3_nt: TGTGCCAGCAGCTTAAGGGGAATTAACACAGATACGCAGTATTTT
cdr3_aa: CASSLRGINTDTQYF

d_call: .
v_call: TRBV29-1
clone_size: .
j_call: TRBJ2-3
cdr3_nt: TGCAGCGTTGAAACAGGAGGGGCCCTTCGGACAGATACGCAGTATTTT
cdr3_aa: CSVETGGALRTDTQYF

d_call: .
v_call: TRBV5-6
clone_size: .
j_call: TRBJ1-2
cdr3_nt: TGTGCCAGCAGCTTGAGGAGGGCCAGGAATGGCTACACCTTC
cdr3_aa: CASSLRRARNGYTF

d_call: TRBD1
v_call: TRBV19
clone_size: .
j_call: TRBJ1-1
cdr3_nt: TGTGCCACCTCTCCACGCAGCGGGGACAGGGGGCGCTGGACTGAAGCTTTCTTT
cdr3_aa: CATSPRSGDRGRWTEAFF

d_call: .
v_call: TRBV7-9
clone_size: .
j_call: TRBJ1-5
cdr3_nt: TGTGCCAGCAGCCCCGCCGTAGTGGGACAGCCCCAGCATTTT
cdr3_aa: CASSPAVVGQPQHF

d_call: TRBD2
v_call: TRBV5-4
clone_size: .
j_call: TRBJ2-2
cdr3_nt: TGTGCCAGCAGCTTGGATAGCGGGTTAACCGGGGAGCTGTTTTTT
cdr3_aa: CASSLDSGLTGELFF

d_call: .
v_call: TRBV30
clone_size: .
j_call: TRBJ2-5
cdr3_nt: TGTGCCTGGAGTGTACCGGGAGGGGGCGAGACCCAGTACTTC
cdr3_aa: CAWSVPGGGETQYF

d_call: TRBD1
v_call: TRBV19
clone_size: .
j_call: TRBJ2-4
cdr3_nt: TGTGCCAGTAGACTGACAGGGTCCCAAAACATTCAGTACTTC
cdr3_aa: CASRLTGSQNIQYF

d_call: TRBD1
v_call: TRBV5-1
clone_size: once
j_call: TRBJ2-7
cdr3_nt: TGCGCCAGCAGCGACCGGGACAGGGGTGCCTACGAGCAGTACTTC
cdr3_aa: CASSDRDRGAYEQYF

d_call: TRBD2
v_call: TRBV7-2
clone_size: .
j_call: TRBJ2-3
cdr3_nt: TGTGCCAGCAGCTTAGGGAGTAGCGGGAGGGAACCAGATTTT
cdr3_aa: CASSLGSSGREPDF

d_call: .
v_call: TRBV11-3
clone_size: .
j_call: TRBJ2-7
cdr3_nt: TGTGCCAGCAGCTTAGAACATGGTGGCAGGGCCTACGAGCAGTACTTC
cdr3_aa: CASSLEHGGRAYEQYF

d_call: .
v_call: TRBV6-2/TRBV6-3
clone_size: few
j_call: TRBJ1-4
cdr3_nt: TGTGCCAGCAGTTACGATCTTCTGGCAACTAATGAAAAACTGTTTTTT
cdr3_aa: CASSYDLLATNEKLFF

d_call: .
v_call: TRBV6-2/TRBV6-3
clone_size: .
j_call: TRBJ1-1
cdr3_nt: TGTGCCAGCAGTTACTCGGCATTGGGATTTGAAGCTTTCTTT
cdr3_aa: CASSYSALGFEAFF

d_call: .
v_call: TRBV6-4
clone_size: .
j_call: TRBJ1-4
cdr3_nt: TGTGCCAGCAGCCCGACAGCAACTAATGAAAAACTGTTTTTT
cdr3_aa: CASSPTATNEKLFF

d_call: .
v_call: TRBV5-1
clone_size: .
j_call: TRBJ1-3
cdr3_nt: TGCGCCAGCAGCCCCCGAGGGACACCCTCTGGAAACACCATATATTTT
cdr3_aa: CASSPRGTPSGNTIYF

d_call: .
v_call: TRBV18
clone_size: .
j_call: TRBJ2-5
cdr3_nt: TGTGCCAGCTCACCACGTGGTCGGTTGGAGACCCAGTACTTC
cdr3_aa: CASSPRGRLETQYF

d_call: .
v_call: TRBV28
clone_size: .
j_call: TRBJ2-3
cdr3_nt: TGTGCCAGCAGTTCGGCAGGGGGGGGCACAGATACGCAGTATTTT
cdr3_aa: CASSSAGGGTDTQYF

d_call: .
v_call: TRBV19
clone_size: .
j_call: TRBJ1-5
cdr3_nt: TGTGCCAGTAGTACCTTATATCAGCCCCAGCATTTT
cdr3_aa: CASSTLYQPQHF

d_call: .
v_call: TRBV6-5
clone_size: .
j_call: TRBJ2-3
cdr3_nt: TGTGCCAGCAGTTACGAGTCAGGGAGGATTGATACGCAGTATTTT
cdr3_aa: CASSYESGRIDTQYF

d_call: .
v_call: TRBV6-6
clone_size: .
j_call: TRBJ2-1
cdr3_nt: TGTGCCAGCAGTTACCCTAGCTCCTACAATGAGCAGTTCTTC
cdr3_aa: CASSYPSSYNEQFF

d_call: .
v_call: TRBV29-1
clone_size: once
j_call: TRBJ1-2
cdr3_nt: TGCAGCGTTGTGAAGGACTATGGCTACACCTTC
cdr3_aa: CSVVKDYGYTF

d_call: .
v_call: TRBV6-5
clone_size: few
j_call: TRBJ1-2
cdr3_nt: TGTGCCAGCACCCATCCAGACAAAAACTATGGCTACACCTTC
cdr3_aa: CASTHPDKNYGYTF

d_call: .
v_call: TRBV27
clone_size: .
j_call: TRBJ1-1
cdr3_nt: TGTGCCAGCAGTTTAGTACAGGGAGATGAAGCTTTCTTT
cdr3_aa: CASSLVQGDEAFF

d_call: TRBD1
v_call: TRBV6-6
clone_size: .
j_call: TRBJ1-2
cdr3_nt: TGTGCCAGCAGGGACAGGGATTATGGCTACACCTTC
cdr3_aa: CASRDRDYGYTF

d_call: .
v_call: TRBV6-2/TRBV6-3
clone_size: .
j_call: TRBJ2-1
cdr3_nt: TGTGCCAGCAGTTCCCCCCCGGCAGGGCAGTTCTTC
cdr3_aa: CASSSPPAGQFF

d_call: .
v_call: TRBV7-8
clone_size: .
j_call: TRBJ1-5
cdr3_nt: TGTGCCAGCAGCTTAAATTCGGGGCAGGGCTATCCGAATCAGCCCCAGCATTTT
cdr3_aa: CASSLNSGQGYPNQPQHF

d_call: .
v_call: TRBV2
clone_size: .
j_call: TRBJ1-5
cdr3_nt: TGTGCCAGCAGTACAGGGCGGTTAACTACGGGGACCCAGCATTTT
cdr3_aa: CASSTGRLTTGTQHF

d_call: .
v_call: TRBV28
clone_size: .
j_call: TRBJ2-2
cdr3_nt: TGTGCCAGTCGGGTGCAGGTCGGTGGGACCGGGGAGCTGTTTTTT
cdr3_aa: CASRVQVGGTGELFF

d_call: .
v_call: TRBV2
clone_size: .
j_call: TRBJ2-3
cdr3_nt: TGTGCCAGCAGTGACAGCACAGATACGCAGTATTTT
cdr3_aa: CASSDSTDTQYF

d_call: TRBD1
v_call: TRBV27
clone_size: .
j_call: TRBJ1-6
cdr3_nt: TGTGCCAGCAGTGAGGGACAGGGACAATCACCCCTCCACTTT
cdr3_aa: CASSEGQGQSPLHF

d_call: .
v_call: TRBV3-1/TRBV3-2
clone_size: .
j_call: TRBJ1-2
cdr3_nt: TGTGCCAGCAGCCAAGTCAGGGCTCAAGGCTACACCTTC
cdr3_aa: CASSQVRAQGYTF

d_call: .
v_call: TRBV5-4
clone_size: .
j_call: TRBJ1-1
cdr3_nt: TGTGCCAGCAGCTCCAAGGGGAGGAACACTGAAGCTTTCTTT
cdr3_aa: CASSSKGRNTEAFF

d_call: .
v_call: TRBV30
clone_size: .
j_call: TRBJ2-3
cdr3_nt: TGTGCCTGGAGTGTGGGGGGTGGCACAGATACGCAGTATTTT
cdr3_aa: CAWSVGGGTDTQYF

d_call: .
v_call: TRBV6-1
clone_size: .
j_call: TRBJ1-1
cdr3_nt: TGTGCCAGCAGTGATTGGGGGGTACTAGGAGCTTTCTTT
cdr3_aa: CASSDWGVLGAFF

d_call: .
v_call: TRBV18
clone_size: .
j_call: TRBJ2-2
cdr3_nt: TGTGCCAGCTGCGCCCTCAACACCGGGGAGCTGTTTTTT
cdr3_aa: CASCALNTGELFF

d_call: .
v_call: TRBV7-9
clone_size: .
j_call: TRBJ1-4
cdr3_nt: TGTGCCAGCAGCACCAGGCGGGGGAATAATGAAAAACTGTTTTTT
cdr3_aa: CASSTRRGNNEKLFF

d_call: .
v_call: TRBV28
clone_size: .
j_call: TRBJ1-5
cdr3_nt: TGTGCCAGCAGTTTTTATGCGGGGTATCAGCCCCAGCATTTT
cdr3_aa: CASSFYAGYQPQHF

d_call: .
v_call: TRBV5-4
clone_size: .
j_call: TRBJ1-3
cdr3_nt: TGTGCCAGCAGAGGCCAGGGTAGCAACGGAAACACCATATATTTT
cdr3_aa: CASRGQGSNGNTIYF

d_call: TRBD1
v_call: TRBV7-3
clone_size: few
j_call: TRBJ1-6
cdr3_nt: TGTGCCAGCAGCGCCCGGGACAGTTTTACCTATAATTCACCCCTCCACTTT
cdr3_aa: CASSARDSFTYNSPLHF

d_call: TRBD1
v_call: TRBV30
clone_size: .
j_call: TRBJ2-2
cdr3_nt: TGTGCCTGGAGTACAGGGGCCGGGGAGCTGTTTTTT
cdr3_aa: CAWSTGAGELFF

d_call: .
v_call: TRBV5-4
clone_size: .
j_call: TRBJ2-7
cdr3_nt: TGTGCCAGCAGCTTGGCGCGACGGGGGGAGCAGTACTTC
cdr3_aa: CASSLARRGEQYF

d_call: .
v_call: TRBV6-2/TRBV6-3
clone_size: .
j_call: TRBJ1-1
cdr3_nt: TGTGCCAGCCGCCGTGATTTACAGGCACGGGCTTTCTTT
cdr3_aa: CASRRDLQARAFF

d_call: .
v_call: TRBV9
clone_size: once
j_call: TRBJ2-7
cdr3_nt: TGTGCCAGCAGCGTAGGGTCGGGTTTGTACGAGCAGTACTTC
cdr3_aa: CASSVGSGLYEQYF

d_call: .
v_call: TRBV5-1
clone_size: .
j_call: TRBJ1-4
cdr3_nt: TGCGCCAGCAGCTCGGAGGTCCCGGAGGAAAAACTGTTTTTT
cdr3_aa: CASSSEVPEEKLFF